These 9 T cell receptor beta chains originate from one sample sequenced in a study of OX40 agonist ivuxolimab in advanced cancers. Produced via immunoSEQ multiplex PCR; TCRdb's table is partial and in-frame only. The data show about 59,000 clones, about four fifths seen once. Source: CD4+ or CD8+ T cells sorted from blood, taken in a trial of the OX40 agonist ivuxolimab. These receptors were obtained from an adult with an advanced solid tumor such as melanoma, head and neck, liver or kidney cancer.

The chain links TRBV18 to TRBJ2-2; 7 bases match TRBD2. There are 16 residues in the CDR3. V lost 3 bases, J lost 3 bases, and 7 bases stayed unmatched. Germline assignment: CDR1 KGHSH and CDR2 LQKENI. CDR3 in amino acids: CASSPVSGADTGELFF. The CDR3 DNA is TGTGCCAGCTCACCTGTAAGCGGGGCGGACACCGGGGAGCTGTTTTTT. Variable domain in full (rest from reference TRBV18 and TRBJ2-2): NAGVMQNPRHLVRRRGQEARLRCSPMKGHSHVYWYRQLPEEGLKFMVYLQKENIIDESGMPKERFSAEFPKEGPSILRIQQVVRGDSAAYFCASSPVSGADTGELFFGEGSRLTVL.

CDR3 bases: TGTGCCAGCAACCCCCAAACCCGGGGGACTGAAGCTTTCTTT. Its protein is CASNPQTRGTEAFF. The chain has TRBV6-6 and TRBJ1-1, with D perhaps matching TRBD1 (5 bases). The CDR3 covers 14 residues. The germline gives CDR1 MNHNY, CDR2 SVGAGI (reference sequence). Trimming stripped 7 bases from V and 5 bases from J, with 17 bases between.

The chain recombines TRBV6-5 with TRBJ2-5, with a tentative D call TRBD2 (6 bases). Germline V gene sequence: CDR1 MNHEY, CDR2 SVGAGI. There are 12 residues in the CDR3. Between the trimmed V and J ends, which lost 8 bases and 5 bases, there was a span of 12 bases. The CDR3 sequence: CASRTREETQYF. The CDR3 bases are TGTGCCAGCCGGACACGGGAGGAGACCCAGTACTTC.

The chain is built from TRBV6-1 and TRBJ1-2, with a tentative D call TRBD1 (6 bases). The CDR3 has 13 residues. V shed 7 bases and J shed 4 bases, with 13 bases lying between them. Germline CDR1 and CDR2: MNHNS and SASEGT. This CDR3 reads CASKEGGPYGYTF. In DNA, the CDR3 is TGTGCCAGCAAAGAGGGGGGACCCTATGGCTACACCTTC.

V gene TRBV19 combines with J gene TRBJ2-1; 9 positions agree with TRBD2. This CDR3 is 17 amino acids long. V shed 3 bases and J 2 bases; nucleotides not matched to a gene: 8. Germline V gene lookup returns CDR1 LNHDA and CDR2 SQIVND (reference sequence). The CDR3 DNA reads as TGTGCCAGTAGTATCGCGGGAGCGGGAGGCCCCTACAATGAGCAGTTCTTC. Its protein is CASSIAGAGGPYNEQFF.

V usage is TRBV2 and J usage is TRBJ1-3, with unresolved D. In germline, CDR1 is SNHLY, CDR2 FYNNEI. The CDR3 consists of 12 residues. V was clipped by 1 base and J by 4 bases, with 2 bases between them. This CDR3 reads CASSEVGNTIYF. As DNA, the CDR3 is TGTGCCAGCAGTGAAGTGGGAAACACCATATATTTT.

The chain recombines TRBV15 with TRBJ2-1; TRBD2 is a possible D gene (6 bases). Germline V CDR1 and CDR2: LNHNV, YYDKDF (reference sequence). The CDR3 contains 14 residues. V shed 3 bases and J shed 7 bases, with 13 bases lying between them. The CDR3 coding sequence is TGTGCCACCAGCAGGGCCGGGACTCCGAATGAGCAGTTCTTC. Translated, it gives CATSRAGTPNEQFF.

The chain joins TRBV2 to TRBJ2-6, with TRBD2 identical over 15 bases. Trimming at V came to 7 bases and at J to 0 bases, leaving 10 bases not matched to a gene. Germline V gene data show CDR1 as SNHLY and CDR2 as FYNNEI. The CDR3 consists of 20 residues. This chain's CDR3 is CASTQGGLAGGRSGANVLTF. The CDR3 DNA sequence: TGTGCCAGCACCCAGGGGGGACTAGCGGGAGGTCGCTCTGGGGCCAACGTCCTGACTTTC. The full variable domain, with the rest looked up from reference TRBV2 and TRBJ2-6, is EPEVTQTPSHQVTQMGQEVILRCVPISNHLYFYWYRQILGQKVEFLVSFYNNEISEKSEIFDDQFSVERPDGSNFTLKIRSTKLEDSAMYFCASTQGGLAGGRSGANVLTFGAGSRLTVL.

The rearrangement links TRBV19 to TRBJ2-5; D is unresolved. Deletions cut 2 bases from V and 3 bases from J, with 7 bases between. The V gene's germline CDR1 is LNHDA and CDR2 SQIVND (reference sequence). The CDR3 consists of 13 residues. The chain's CDR3 is CASSISTEETQYF. In DNA form, the CDR3 reads TGTGCCAGTAGTATATCAACAGAAGAGACCCAGTACTTC.